This entry describes one T cell receptor beta chain. This clone has a count of ten or more. Its specific antigen is unknown. The gene names and germline sequences given are murine. The read finishes 4 residues shy of the CDR3 end, and the germline J gene is used to complete it. The sample belongs to a study of CD8+ T cells in alopecia areata (dated by TCRdb to about 2018). About the investigation overall: Female C3H/HeJ recipients, roughly 6-11 weeks old, were grafted with skin from C3H/HeJ donors with spontaneous alopecia (about 6-12 months old). RNA was obtained with the PAXgene miRNA kit for fixed scalp, the miRNeasy kit for PBMCs, and the RNeasy kit for mouse skin. Scalp clonality was compared across normal scalp (n=4), patchy alopecia areata scalp (n=8), and alopecia totalis/universalis scalp (n=8). The study used high-throughput TCRbeta sequencing to examine T cell clonal expansion in alopecia areata, in both the C3H/HeJ mouse model and human patients. TCRbeta CDR3 regions were amplified by immunoSEQ multiplex PCR using 35 Vbeta forward and 13 Jbeta reverse primers. On the human side, TCRbeta sequencing was run on scalp tissue and on sorted CD4+ and CD8+ peripheral blood T cells from healthy controls and from alopecia areata patients with either patchy or totalis/universalis disease.

Cells from pooled mouse cutaneous lymph nodes were stained for CD4, CD8alpha, NKG2D, NKG2ACE and other markers and then sorted on a BD Influx. What the research found in general, with its limitations: Lesional scalp, especially in alopecia totalis/universalis, showed higher clonality and more expanded CD8+ clones than normal scalp, suggesting antigenic drive. Resident alphabeta T cells in normal human skin are also sequenced, complicating scalp TCR repertoire analysis, unlike mouse skin dominated by gammadelta T cells. TCR sequences shared between patients were less clear than in mice, possibly partly because of HLA diversity in the patient population.

CDR1 is given as NNHNN and CDR2 as SYGAGS, both from the germline V gene (reference sequence). Between the V and J ends, shortened by 3 bases and 0 bases respectively, the junction contains 9 bases. The CDR3 spans 14 residues, from the cysteine through the phenylalanine. The 30 bases shown cover part of the CDR3, and their frame starts at base 1. Receptor libraries were prepared by the immunoSEQ multiplex PCR assay. To provide template for TCR sequencing, every sample had RNA extracted and reverse transcribed into cDNA. SuperScript III was used to make first-strand cDNA, primed with a 2:1 mix of oligo-dT and random hexamers. A synthetic immune receptor repertoire was used to assess amplification bias, and residual bias was removed computationally. Libraries were sequenced on Illumina HiSeq using 60 bp reads that covered the CDR3 and were read from J toward V. In the authors' own workflow: Raw reads were preprocessed to remove errors, and CDR3 was defined by IMGT conventions from the conserved cysteine to phenylalanine. Clonality was computed as 1 minus the Shannon entropy, with the entropy normalized by log2 of the number of productive unique TCRs. Scalp TCRbeta sequences were cross-referenced with sorted blood CD4 and CD8 repertoires so that the CD4 or CD8 identity of scalp clones could be inferred. TCRdb limited this immuneACCESS table to in-frame rearrangements with V and J called. A share of clones is missing; checked studies link under half to unresolved V genes, and the rest is unexplained. Clonal size and the V and J genes are those of that table, whereas D and trimming came from the DNA. The table notes around 20,000 clones here, none of them singletons. Of the sample, around 33% falls within the top ten clones.

The chain is assembled from TRBV13-2 and TRBJ1-1; the D gene identity is not certain. This clonotype originated in a C3H/HeJ mouse with alopecia areata. Mice in this strain carry MHC haplotype H2-k. The sample taken for sequencing was CD8+ T cells sorted from a lymph node. The CDR3 DNA, read in part, is TGTGCCAGCGGTGTTCACAGTGCAAACACA. It specifies CASGVHSANT. From start to end, the CDR3 is CASGVHSANTEVFF.